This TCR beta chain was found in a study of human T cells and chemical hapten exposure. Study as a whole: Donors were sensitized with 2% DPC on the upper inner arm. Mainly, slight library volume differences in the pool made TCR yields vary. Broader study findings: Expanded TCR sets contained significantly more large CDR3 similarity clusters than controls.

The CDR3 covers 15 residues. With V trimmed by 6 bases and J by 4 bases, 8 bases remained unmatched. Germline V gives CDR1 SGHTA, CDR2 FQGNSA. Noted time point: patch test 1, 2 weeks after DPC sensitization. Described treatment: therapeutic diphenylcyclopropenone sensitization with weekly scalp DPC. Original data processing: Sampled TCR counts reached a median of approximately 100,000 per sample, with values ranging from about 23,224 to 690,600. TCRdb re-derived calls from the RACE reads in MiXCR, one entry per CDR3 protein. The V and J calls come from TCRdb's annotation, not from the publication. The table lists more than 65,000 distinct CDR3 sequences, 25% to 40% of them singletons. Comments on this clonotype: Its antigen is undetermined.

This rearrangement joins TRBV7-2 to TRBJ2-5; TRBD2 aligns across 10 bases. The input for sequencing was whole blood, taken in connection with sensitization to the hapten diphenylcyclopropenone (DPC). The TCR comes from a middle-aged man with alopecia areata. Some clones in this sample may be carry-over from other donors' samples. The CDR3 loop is CASSWTSGASETQYF. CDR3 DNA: TGTGCCAGCAGTTGGACTAGCGGAGCTTCAGAGACCCAGTACTTC.